These T cell receptor beta chains were read from a single sample in a study of metastatic and nonmetastatic thyroid tumors. MiXCR re-clonotyped the PCR reads for TCRdb. The sample has around 20,000 clones; about 11% are singletons. The sequenced sample was blood. The source is a female donor with papillary thyroid cancer or a benign thyroid nodule (not recorded which). Some clones in this sample may be carry-over from other donors' samples. Each CDR3 is given with its conserved first and last residue.

CDR3 length: 17
V gene: TRBV9
CDR3 protein: CASSVEVTGGGLNEQFF

CDR3 length: 15
V gene: TRBV9
CDR3 protein: CASSVSGTSSYEQYF

CDR3 length: 14
V gene: TRBV30
CDR3 protein: CAWSSPVDTDTQYF

CDR3 length: 14
V gene: TRBV6-2/TRBV6-3
CDR3 protein: CASSYDSSYNEQFF

CDR3 length: 16
V gene: TRBV6-1
CDR3 protein: CASSGIPGRTNTEAFF

CDR3 length: 12
V gene: TRBV28
CDR3 protein: CASRGTSYEQYF

CDR3 length: 12
V gene: TRBV20-1
CDR3 protein: CSATRDSDTIYF

CDR3 length: 14
V gene: TRBV15
CDR3 protein: CATSRDGGYTEAFF

CDR3 length: 13
V gene: TRBV20-1
CDR3 protein: CSPSRSTTGELFF

CDR3 length: 14
V gene: TRBV29-1
CDR3 protein: CSVDLGTGGYEQYF

CDR3 length: 16
V gene: TRBV6-5
CDR3 protein: CASSYSRLRAALKQFF

CDR3 length: 15
V gene: TRBV4-3
CDR3 protein: CASSQDRPGRYGYTF

CDR3 length: 15
V gene: TRBV19
CDR3 protein: CASSRLPGQGNEQYF

CDR3 length: 11
V gene: TRBV20-1
CDR3 protein: CSARPRGEQFF

CDR3 length: 14
V gene: TRBV6-5
CDR3 protein: CASSYRTANSPLHF

CDR3 length: 14
V gene: TRBV20-1
CDR3 protein: CSARVGGTLDEQYF

CDR3 length: 16
V gene: TRBV6-1
CDR3 protein: CASIPSWGAQNTEAFF

CDR3 length: 14
V gene: TRBV5-1
CDR3 protein: CASSSGTGRETQYF

CDR3 length: 15
V gene: TRBV7-2
CDR3 protein: CASSLAAGSYSEEFF

CDR3 length: 16
V gene: TRBV3-1
CDR3 protein: CASSQDITSGRNEQFF

CDR3 length: 16
V gene: TRBV6-2/TRBV6-3
CDR3 protein: CASSSGGGSGANVLTF

CDR3 length: 16
V gene: TRBV12-3/TRBV12-4
CDR3 protein: CASVTVSGSLTGELFF

CDR3 length: 14
V gene: TRBV2
CDR3 protein: CASSGTGGAETQYF

CDR3 length: 15
V gene: TRBV11-1
CDR3 protein: CASSLETGGVNEQFF

CDR3 length: 13
V gene: TRBV28
CDR3 protein: CASRIRDAAFSEF

CDR3 length: 16
V gene: TRBV11-2
CDR3 protein: CASSLDRVRQGETQYF

CDR3 length: 16
V gene: TRBV27
CDR3 protein: CASSPPGLEGRETQYF

CDR3 length: 14
V gene: TRBV11-2
CDR3 protein: CASSLDLVYQPQHF

CDR3 length: 15
V gene: TRBV11-2
CDR3 protein: CASSLERDPRHEQYF

CDR3 length: 15
V gene: TRBV12-5
CDR3 protein: CASGLKSGSINEQFF

CDR3 length: 18
V gene: TRBV28
CDR3 protein: CASSLARGDAGRYNEQFF

CDR3 length: 15
V gene: TRBV24-1
CDR3 protein: CATSVLDRGEETQYF

CDR3 length: 16
V gene: TRBV19
CDR3 protein: CASSIRTGEGNQPQHF